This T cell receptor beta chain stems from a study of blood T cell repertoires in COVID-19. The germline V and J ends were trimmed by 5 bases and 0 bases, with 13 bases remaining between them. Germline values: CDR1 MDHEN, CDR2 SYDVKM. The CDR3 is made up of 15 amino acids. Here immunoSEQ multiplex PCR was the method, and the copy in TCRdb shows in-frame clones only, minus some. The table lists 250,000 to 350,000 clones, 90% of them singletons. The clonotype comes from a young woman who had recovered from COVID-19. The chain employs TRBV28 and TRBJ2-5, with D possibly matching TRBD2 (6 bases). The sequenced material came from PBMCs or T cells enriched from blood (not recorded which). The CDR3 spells CASSGAGRYQETQYF. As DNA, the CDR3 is TGTGCCAGCAGTGGGGCAGGGAGGTACCAAGAGACCCAGTACTTC.